This TCR beta chain was sequenced in a study of T-cell reconstitution after alpha-beta-depleted transplantation in children. Details on this clonotype: Its antigen is undetermined.

CDR1 is LGHNA and CDR2 is YNFKEQ in the germline V gene. V was trimmed by 4 bases and J by 7 bases, leaving 14 bases between them. The CDR3 totals 14 residues. Study-wide results and caveats: Elevated TCRbeta diversity at day 60 was traced, in some patients, to surviving recipient T cells and thymic progenitors. One year after transplant, T-cell counts and diversity came mostly from newly produced T cells. Reportedly, only several hundred clones from non-depleted graft cells drove alpha-beta T-cell counts at about two months.

The library targeted TCRbeta and was prepared with unique molecular identifiers. MiXCR was run by TCRdb on the PCR reads, yielding one entry per CDR3 protein. The table records just under 150,000 distinct CDR3 sequences, about 9% of them present only once. The clonotype originates from a female patient aged 2-9 years who had a stem cell transplant for congenital amegakaryocytic thrombocytopenia, so the T cells may come from the graft donor. The source material was PBMCs, mostly from graft donor cells, sampled 180 days after TCRalphabeta/CD19-depleted stem cell transplant. The chain combines TRBV4-2 with TRBJ1-5; a possible D gene is TRBD1 (6 bases). Written as DNA, the CDR3 is TGTGCCAGCAGCCCCAGGGGCCTCCGGCAGCCCCAGCATTTT. Translating gives CASSPRGLRQPQHF.